The 5 T cell receptor beta chains reported below all come from one sample, sequenced in a study of regulatory T cells in long-lasting Graves disease. The time point here: newly diagnosed GD, antithyroid drugs for less than 3 months. PBMCs provided the RNA from which the TCR library was made. CDR3 regions were amplified by Arm-PCR using iRepertoire HTBI primers to build TCR beta libraries. Each CDR3 protein is one row after TCRdb ran MiXCR on the multiplex PCR reads. The sample holds about 210,000 distinct CDR3 sequences, roughly 19% seen once. This same sample was also taken into another study, of T cells in Graves' hyperthyroidism and ophthalmopathy.

The sample in question was peripheral blood mononuclear cells (PBMCs), obtained at new diagnosis, from a patient treated with antithyroid drugs. The receptors were sampled from a young woman with Graves disease.

This clonotype came up many times. This chain uses TRBV15 with TRBJ1-4; D is perhaps TRBD1 (6 bases). The germline CDR1 and CDR2 sequences are LNHNV and YYDKDF (reference sequence). This CDR3 has 15 residues. The V end lost 3 bases, the J end lost 8 bases, and 16 bases lay between the germline ends. CDR3 region: CATSRAQGGGEKLFF. CDR3 coding DNA: TGTGCCACCAGCAGGGCACAGGGCGGTGGCGAAAAACTGTTTTTT.

The table lists this clonotype with many counts. This chain links TRBV27 with TRBJ1-2; tentative D call: TRBD1 (5 bases). Germline V gives CDR1 MNHEY, CDR2 SMNVEV (reference sequence). The CDR3 runs to 16 residues. V dropped 5 bases and J dropped 4 bases, with 20 bases sitting between them. CDR3 sequence: CASSRGPGLDSYGYTF. In nucleotides, the CDR3 is TGTGCCAGCAGTCGAGGTCCCGGGCTCGACAGCTATGGCTACACCTTC.

This clonotype appeared many times. V is TRBV20-1 and J is TRBJ1-5, with D unresolved. V shed 5 bases and J shed 5 bases, with 16 bases lying between them. The CDR3 sequence is 14 residues long. The V gene's germline CDR1 is DFQATT and CDR2 SNEGSKA (reference sequence). CDR3 residues: CSAFKRNGDQPQHF. Written as DNA, the CDR3 is TGCAGTGCTTTTAAGAGAAACGGCGATCAGCCCCAGCATTTT.

This clonotype was recorded once. V and J are TRBV11-2 and TRBJ1-6; 9 bases align to TRBD1. The V and J ends lost 5 bases and 7 bases, in that order; junction bases with no gene match: 12. In germline, CDR1 is SGHAT, CDR2 FQNNGV. This CDR3 spans 17 amino acids. CDR3 bases: TGTGCCAGCAGCGGCTCCTGGCGGGGGACAGGGAATTCACCCCTCCACTTT. Translated: CASSGSWRGTGNSPLHF.

To note about this clonotype: Only one base separates this from a far larger clonotype, so it likely reflects a read error. The CDR3 end shows no conserved phenylalanine or tryptophan, and so a read error is likely. V gene TRBV30 combines with J gene TRBJ2-5; 7 bases line up with TRBD1. Gene TRBJ2-1 matches the end of the DNA better, so the J call may be wrong. Germline V gene sequence: CDR1 GTSNPN, CDR2 SVGIG (reference sequence). This CDR3 is 14 amino acids long. The CDR3 spells CAWRVTGAYNEQFS. CDR3 bases: TGTGCCTGGAGAGTAACAGGGGCCTACAATGAGCAGTTCTCC.